The T cell receptor (beta chain) described here comes from a study of blood T cell repertoires in COVID-19. Source study methods: The authors estimated nucleated cell counts from reference gene primer amplification. Data came from immunoSEQ multiplex PCR; TCRdb stores just in-frame clones and leaves some out. That table furnishes V, J and clone size, whereas the DNA furnished D and trimming. The table has 85,000 to 130,000 clones, approximately 92% seen once. The CDR3 is 13 amino acids. Per the germline V gene, CDR1 is SQVTM and CDR2 is ANQGSEA. Trimming pared 6 bases from V and 3 bases from J, leaving 14 bases between.

The chain is built from TRBV29-1 and TRBJ1-2; D might be TRBD1 (5 bases). The sequenced sample was peripheral blood. The sequence was collected from a man aged 65 to 79 with acute or convalescent COVID-19. The CDR3 DNA is TGCAGCGTCCGGGCGGACAAATACTATGGCTACACCTTC. It encodes CSVRADKYYGYTF.